This passage covers 11 T cell receptor beta chains from one sample sequenced in a study of Ad26.COV2.S vaccination and SARS-CoV-2 variants. Repertoires were generated with immunoSEQ multiplex PCR, while TCRdb's copy carries only in-frame clones and drops some. The table has more than 300,000 clones, more than 85% seen once; the top ten hold under 6%. Treatment specified: over 15 received Ad26.COV2.S at low or high dose, single or two shots; about 5 received placebo; per-sample allocation not given. Samples were taken on day 63 after the first vaccine or placebo injection. The sample was peripheral blood, taken in a trial of Ad26.COV2.S vaccine versus placebo. The receptors derive from a person between 18 and 60 years old who received the Ad26.COV2.S COVID-19 vaccine or a placebo.

The J gene is TRBJ1-5, the V gene TRBV27; 7 nucleotides align to TRBD1. CDR1 and CDR2 from the germline V gene are MNHEY and SMNVEV (reference sequence). This CDR3 has 18 amino acids. The ends lost 0 bases at V and 0 bases at J; junction bases unmatched: 8. CDR3 amino acids: CASSLSSLGQYSNQPQHF. The CDR3 coding sequence is TGTGCCAGCAGTTTATCGTCCCTGGGACAGTATAGCAATCAGCCCCAGCATTTT.

This clone has a handful of counts. This chain connects TRBV5-4 to TRBJ2-5; D not certain. The CDR3 length is 13 residues. Germline values: CDR1 SGHNT, CDR2 YYREEE (reference sequence). Between the trimmed V and J ends, which lost 0 bases and 3 bases, there was a span of 6 bases. The CDR3 sequence is CASSLDQKETQYF. Written as DNA, the CDR3 is TGTGCCAGCAGCTTGGATCAGAAAGAGACCCAGTACTTC.

The count of this clone is one. In DNA, the CDR3 is TGTGCCAGCGCCGCCCGGGACAGGGCTTCACCCCTCCACTTT. Translation: CASAARDRASPLHF. The genes are TRBV9 and TRBJ1-6, with 9 nucleotides matching TRBD1. The V gene end was trimmed by 7 bases and the J gene end by 9 bases; junction bases not matched to a gene: 8. Germline assignment: CDR1 SGDLS and CDR2 YYNGEE. The CDR3 runs to 14 residues.

The rearrangement links TRBV19 to TRBJ2-7; perhaps D is TRBD1 or TRBD2 (5 bases each). Germline CDR1 LNHDA, CDR2 SQIVND (reference sequence). Trimming pared 6 bases from V and 4 bases from J, leaving 19 bases between. The length of the CDR3 is 15 residues. The CDR3 sequence: CASSRSGTEPYEQYF. DNA for the CDR3: TGTGCCAGTAGCAGATCCGGGACGGAGCCATACGAGCAGTACTTC.

The chain carries TRBV9 and TRBJ2-7, with TRBD2 identical over 7 bases. Looked up from germline, CDR1 is SGDLS and CDR2 is YYNGEE. V shed 4 bases, J shed 2 bases, and the junction held 6 bases outside the gene matches. CDR3 length: 14 residues. DNA of the CDR3: TGTGCCAGCAGCCCAACCGGGACTACCTACGAGCAGTACTTC. It is translated as CASSPTGTTYEQYF.

V is TRBV5-1 and J is TRBJ2-7; TRBD1 or TRBD2 may be the D gene (6 bases each). In germline, CDR1 is SGHRS, CDR2 YFSETQ. Trimming pared 5 bases from V and 0 bases from J, leaving 18 bases between. The CDR3 spans 16 residues. The CDR3 DNA reads TGCGCCAGCAGGGGGGGCCTGGCGGAGGGCTCCTACGAGCAGTACTTC. Protein: CASRGGLAEGSYEQYF.

CDR3 DNA sequence: TGTGCCAGCAGTTTTGAGGGTTACCCTGAAGCTTTCTTT. Protein product: CASSFEGYPEAFF. This sequence joins TRBV28 and TRBJ1-1; the D is unclear. Germline values: CDR1 MDHEN, CDR2 SYDVKM. CDR3 length: 13 residues. Between the trimmed V and J ends, which lost 3 bases and 6 bases, there was a span of 11 bases.

The chain couples TRBV5-1 to TRBJ1-6; D is possibly TRBD1 (5 bases). V was pared by 4 bases and J by 3 bases, with 8 bases between. The CDR3 has 14 residues. CDR1 SGHRS and CDR2 YFSETQ come from the germline V gene. CDR3 DNA: TGCGCCAGCAGCATCGACAGCTATAATTCACCCCTCCACTTT. This encodes CASSIDSYNSPLHF.

J is TRBJ2-7 and V is TRBV11-2, with TRBD1 matching over 8 bases. Germline-derived CDR1 and CDR2 are SGHAT and FQNNGV. CDR3 length: 14 amino acids. After removal of 2 bases from V and 3 bases from J, the junction contained 3 bases not matched to a gene. This CDR3 is CASSLRTGNYEQYF. CDR3 nucleotides: TGTGCCAGCAGCTTACGGACAGGGAACTACGAGCAGTACTTC.

V gene TRBV5-6 combines with J gene TRBJ2-2, with TRBD2 identical over 14 bases. J lost 2 bases, V lost 3 bases, and 6 bases had no gene match. This CDR3 has 18 amino acids. Germline values: CDR1 SGHDT, CDR2 YYEEEE. CDR3 residues: CASSSGLAGVSNTGELFF. DNA for the CDR3: TGTGCCAGCAGCTCGGGACTAGCGGGGGTTTCTAACACCGGGGAGCTGTTTTTT.

The V and J genes are TRBV11-3 and TRBJ2-2; D unclear. Between the trimmed V and J ends, which lost 5 bases and 4 bases, there was a span of 8 bases. From germline, CDR1 is SGHNT and CDR2 YENEEA. This CDR3 is 13 amino acids long. The CDR3 region is CASSRSGTGELFF. The CDR3 nucleotides read TGTGCCAGCAGCCGCTCGGGCACCGGGGAGCTGTTTTTT.